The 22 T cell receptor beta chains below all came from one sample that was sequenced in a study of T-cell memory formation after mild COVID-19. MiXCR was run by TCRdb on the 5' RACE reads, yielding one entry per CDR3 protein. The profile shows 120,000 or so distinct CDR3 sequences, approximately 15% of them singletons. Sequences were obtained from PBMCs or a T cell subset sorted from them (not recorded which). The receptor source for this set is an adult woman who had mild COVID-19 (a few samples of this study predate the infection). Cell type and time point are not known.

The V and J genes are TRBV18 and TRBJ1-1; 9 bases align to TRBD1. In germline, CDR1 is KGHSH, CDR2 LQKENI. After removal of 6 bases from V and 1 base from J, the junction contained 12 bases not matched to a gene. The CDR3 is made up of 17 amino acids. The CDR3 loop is CASSPSGTGFKNTEAFF. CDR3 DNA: TGTGCCAGCTCCCCGTCAGGGACAGGGTTTAAGAACACTGAAGCTTTCTTT.

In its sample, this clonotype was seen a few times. This chain's CDR3 is CASGDWNTEAFF. CDR3 DNA sequence: TGTGCCAGCGGGGACTGGAACACTGAAGCTTTCTTT. The V and J genes are TRBV7-9 and TRBJ1-1, with a possible D match to TRBD1 (5 bases). The CDR3 is made up of 12 amino acids. V was shortened by 8 bases and J by 1 base, with 8 bases between the two germline ends. Germline assignment: CDR1 SEHNR and CDR2 FQNEAQ (reference sequence).

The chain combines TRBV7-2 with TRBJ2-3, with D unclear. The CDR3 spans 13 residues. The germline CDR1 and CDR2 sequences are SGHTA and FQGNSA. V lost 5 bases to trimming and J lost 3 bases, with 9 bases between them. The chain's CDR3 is CASSISRTDTQYF. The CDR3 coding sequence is TGTGCCAGCAGCATTTCTAGAACAGATACGCAGTATTTT.

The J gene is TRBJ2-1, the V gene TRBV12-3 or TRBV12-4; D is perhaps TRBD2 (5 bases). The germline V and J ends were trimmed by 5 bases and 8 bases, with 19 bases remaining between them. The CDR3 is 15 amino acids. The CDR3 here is CASSPFSGVDDEQFF. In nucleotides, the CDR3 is TGTGCCAGCAGTCCATTTTCCGGGGTCGATGATGAGCAGTTCTTC.

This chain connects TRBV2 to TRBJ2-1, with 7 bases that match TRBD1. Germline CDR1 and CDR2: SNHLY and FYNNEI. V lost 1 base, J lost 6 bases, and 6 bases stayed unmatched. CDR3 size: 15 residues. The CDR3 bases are TGTGCCAGCAGTGAAGGGGCAGGGGGTCGCAATGAGCAGTTCTTC. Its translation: CASSEGAGGRNEQFF.

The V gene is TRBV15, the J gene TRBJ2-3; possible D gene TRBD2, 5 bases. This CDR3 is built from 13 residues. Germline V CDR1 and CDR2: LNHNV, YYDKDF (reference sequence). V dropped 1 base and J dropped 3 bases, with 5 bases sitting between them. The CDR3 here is CATSRAGTDTQYF. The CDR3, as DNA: TGTGCCACCAGCAGAGCGGGGACAGATACGCAGTATTTT. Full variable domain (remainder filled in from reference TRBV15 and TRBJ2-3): DAMVIQNPRYQVTQFGKPVTLSCSQTLNHNVMYWYQQKSSQAPKLLFHYYDKDFNNEADTPDNFQSRRPNTSFCFLDIRSPGLGDTAMYLCATSRAGTDTQYFGPGTRLTVL.

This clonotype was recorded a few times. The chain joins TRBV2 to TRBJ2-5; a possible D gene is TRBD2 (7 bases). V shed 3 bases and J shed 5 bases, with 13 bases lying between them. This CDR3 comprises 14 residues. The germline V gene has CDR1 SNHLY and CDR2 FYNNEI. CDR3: CASSDGGAGETQYF. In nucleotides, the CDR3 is TGTGCCAGCAGTGATGGGGGGGCCGGGGAGACCCAGTACTTC.

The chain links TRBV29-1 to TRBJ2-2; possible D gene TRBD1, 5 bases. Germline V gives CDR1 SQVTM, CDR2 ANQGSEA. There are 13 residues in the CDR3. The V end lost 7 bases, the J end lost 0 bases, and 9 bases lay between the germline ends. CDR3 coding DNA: TGCAGCGGCCTGACAGCGAACACCGGGGAGCTGTTTTTT. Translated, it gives CSGLTANTGELFF.

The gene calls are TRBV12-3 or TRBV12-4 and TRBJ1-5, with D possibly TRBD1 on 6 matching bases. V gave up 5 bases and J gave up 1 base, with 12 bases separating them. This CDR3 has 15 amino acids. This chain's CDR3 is CASSDQGQSNQPQHF. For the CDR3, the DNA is TGTGCCAGCAGTGATCAGGGGCAGAGCAATCAGCCCCAGCATTTT.

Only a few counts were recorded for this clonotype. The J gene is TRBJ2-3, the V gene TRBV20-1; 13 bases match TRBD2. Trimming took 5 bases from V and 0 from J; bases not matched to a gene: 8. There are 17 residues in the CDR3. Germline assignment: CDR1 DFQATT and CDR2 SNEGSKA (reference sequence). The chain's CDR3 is CSAYKRLAGGSTDTQYF. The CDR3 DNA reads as TGCAGTGCTTATAAAAGACTAGCGGGGGGCAGCACAGATACGCAGTATTTT.

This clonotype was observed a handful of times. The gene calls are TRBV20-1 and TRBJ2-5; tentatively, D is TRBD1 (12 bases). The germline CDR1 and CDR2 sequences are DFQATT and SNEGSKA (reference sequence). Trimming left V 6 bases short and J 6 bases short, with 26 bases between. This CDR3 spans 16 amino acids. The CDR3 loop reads CSAPLAGGQGAKTQYF. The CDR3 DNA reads TGCAGTGCCCCCCTAGCGGGGGGACAGGGGGCCAAGACCCAGTACTTC.

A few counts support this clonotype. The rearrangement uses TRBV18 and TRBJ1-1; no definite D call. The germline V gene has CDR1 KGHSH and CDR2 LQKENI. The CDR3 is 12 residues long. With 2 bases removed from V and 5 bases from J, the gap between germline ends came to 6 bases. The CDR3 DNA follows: TGTGCCAGCTCACCAGATGTTACTGAAGCTTTCTTT. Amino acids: CASSPDVTEAFF.

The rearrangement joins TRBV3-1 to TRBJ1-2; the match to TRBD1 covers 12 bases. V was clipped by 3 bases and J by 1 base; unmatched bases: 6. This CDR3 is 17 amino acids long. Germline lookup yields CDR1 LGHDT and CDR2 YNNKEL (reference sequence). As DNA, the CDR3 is TGTGCCAGCAGCCACGGGACAGGGGGCCCTCATAACTATGGCTACACCTTC. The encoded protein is CASSHGTGGPHNYGYTF. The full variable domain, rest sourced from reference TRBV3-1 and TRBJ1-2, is DTAVSQTPKYLVTQMGNDKSIKCEQNLGHDTMYWYKQDSKKFLKIMFSYNNKELIINETVPNRFSPKSPDKAHLNLHINSLELGDSAVYFCASSHGTGGPHNYGYTFGSGTRLTVV.

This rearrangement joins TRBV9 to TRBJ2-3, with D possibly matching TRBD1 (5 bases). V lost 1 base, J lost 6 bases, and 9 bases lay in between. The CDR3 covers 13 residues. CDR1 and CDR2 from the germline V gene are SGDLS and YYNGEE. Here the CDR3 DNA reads TGTGCCAGCAGCGTACACGCAGGGGATACGCAGTATTTT. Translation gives CASSVHAGDTQYF.

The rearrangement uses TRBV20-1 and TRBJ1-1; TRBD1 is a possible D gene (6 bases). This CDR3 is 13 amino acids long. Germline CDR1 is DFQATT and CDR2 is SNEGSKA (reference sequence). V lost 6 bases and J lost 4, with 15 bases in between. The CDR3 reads CSAIKGVATEAFF. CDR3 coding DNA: TGCAGTGCGATAAAGGGGGTAGCCACTGAAGCTTTCTTT.

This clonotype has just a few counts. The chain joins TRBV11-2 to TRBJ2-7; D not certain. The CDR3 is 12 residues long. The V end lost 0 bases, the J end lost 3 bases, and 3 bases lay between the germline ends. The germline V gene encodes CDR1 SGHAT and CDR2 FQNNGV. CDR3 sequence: CASSLEDYEQYF. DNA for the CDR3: TGTGCCAGCAGCTTAGAGGACTACGAGCAGTACTTC. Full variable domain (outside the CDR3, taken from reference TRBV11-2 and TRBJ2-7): EAGVAQSPRYKIIEKRQSVAFWCNPISGHATLYWYQQILGQGPKLLIQFQNNGVVDDSQLPKDRFSAERLKGVDSTLKIQPAKLEDSAVYLCASSLEDYEQYFGPGTRLTVT.

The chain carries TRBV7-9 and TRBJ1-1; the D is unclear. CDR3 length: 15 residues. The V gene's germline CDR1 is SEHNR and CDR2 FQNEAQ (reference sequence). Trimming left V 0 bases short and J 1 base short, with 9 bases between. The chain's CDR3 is CASSLAAAGNTEAFF. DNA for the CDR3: TGTGCCAGCAGCTTAGCGGCGGCCGGGAACACTGAAGCTTTCTTT.

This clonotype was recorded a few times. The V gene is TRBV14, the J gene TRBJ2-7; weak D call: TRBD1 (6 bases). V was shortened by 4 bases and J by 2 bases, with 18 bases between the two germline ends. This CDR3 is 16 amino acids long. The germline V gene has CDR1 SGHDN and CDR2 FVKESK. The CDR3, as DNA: TGTGCCAGCAGCCCCATCCCAGGGGCGGGCACCTACGAGCAGTACTTC. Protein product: CASSPIPGAGTYEQYF.

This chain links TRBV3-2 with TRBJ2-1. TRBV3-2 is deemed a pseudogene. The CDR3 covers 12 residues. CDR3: CASSRGGLEQFF. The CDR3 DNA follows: TGTGCCAGCAGCCGAGGGGGTCTTGAGCAGTTCTTC.

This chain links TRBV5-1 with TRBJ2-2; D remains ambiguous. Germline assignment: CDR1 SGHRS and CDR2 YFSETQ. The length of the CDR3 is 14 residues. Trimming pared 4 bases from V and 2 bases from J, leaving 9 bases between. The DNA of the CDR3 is TGCGCCAGCAGCGAAGGCCCCAACACCGGGGAGCTGTTTTTT. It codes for CASSEGPNTGELFF.

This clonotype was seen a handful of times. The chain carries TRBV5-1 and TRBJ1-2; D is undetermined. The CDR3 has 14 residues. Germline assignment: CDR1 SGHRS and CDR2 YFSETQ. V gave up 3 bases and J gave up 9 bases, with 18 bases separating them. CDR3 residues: CASSSEATSRSYTF. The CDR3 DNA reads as TGCGCCAGCAGCTCGGAGGCTACCAGCCGGAGCTACACCTTC.

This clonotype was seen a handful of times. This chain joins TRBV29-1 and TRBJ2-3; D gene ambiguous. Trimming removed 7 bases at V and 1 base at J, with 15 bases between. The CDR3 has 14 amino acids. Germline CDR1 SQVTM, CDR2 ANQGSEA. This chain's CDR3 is CSAARGVGTDTQYF. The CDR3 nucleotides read TGCAGCGCTGCCCGTGGAGTCGGCACAGATACGCAGTATTTT.